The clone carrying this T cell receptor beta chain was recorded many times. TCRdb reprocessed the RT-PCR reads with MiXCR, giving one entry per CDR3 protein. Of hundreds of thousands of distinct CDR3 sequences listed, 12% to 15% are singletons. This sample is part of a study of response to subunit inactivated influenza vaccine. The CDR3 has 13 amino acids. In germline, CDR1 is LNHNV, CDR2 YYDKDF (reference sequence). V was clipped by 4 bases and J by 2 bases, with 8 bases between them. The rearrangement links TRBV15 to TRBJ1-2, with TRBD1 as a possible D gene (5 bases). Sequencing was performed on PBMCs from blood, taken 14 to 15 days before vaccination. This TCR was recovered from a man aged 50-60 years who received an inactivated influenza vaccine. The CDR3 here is CATSNDRNYGYTF. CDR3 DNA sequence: TGTGCCACCAGCAACGACAGAAACTATGGCTACACCTTC.